This entry lists 10 T cell receptor beta chains sequenced from one sample in a study of T cell responses to AZD1222 COVID-19 vaccine. Generated by immunoSEQ multiplex PCR, the TCRdb table keeps only in-frame clones and is missing some. The profile shows some 170,000 clones, 90% to 95% of them singletons. The specimen was peripheral blood, collected on day 0 of AZD1222 vaccination. All receptors derive from an adult in good health.

V usage is TRBV11-2 and J usage is TRBJ2-7; no reliable D call. Between the trimmed V and J ends, which lost 5 bases and 6 bases, there was a span of 11 bases. The CDR3 runs 12 residues. The V gene's germline CDR1 is SGHAT and CDR2 FQNNGV. The CDR3 protein is CASSHPPSEQYF. CDR3 DNA: TGTGCCAGCAGCCACCCTCCAAGCGAGCAGTACTTC.

V and J are TRBV7-2 and TRBJ2-3; weak D call: TRBD2 (6 bases). Trimming took off 4 bases at V and 5 bases at J, with 22 bases between the two ends. Germline-derived CDR1 and CDR2 are SGHTA and FQGNSA. There are 17 residues in the CDR3. The CDR3 region is CASSSRFSGALKDTQYF. CDR3 bases: TGTGCCAGCAGCTCGCGCTTTAGCGGAGCCCTAAAAGATACGCAGTATTTT.

The CDR3, as DNA: TGTGCCAGCAGGGCCCCAGGGGTTACTAATGAAAAACTGTTTTTT. Encoded protein: CASRAPGVTNEKLFF. The chain carries TRBV6-5 and TRBJ1-4; D might be TRBD1 (6 bases). The CDR3 extends over 15 amino acids. V was shortened by 6 bases and J by 2 bases, with 13 bases between the two germline ends. Germline V lookup: CDR1 MNHEY, CDR2 SVGAGI.

This CDR3 reads CASTLGLTGNTEAFF. The CDR3 nucleotides are TGTGCCAGCACCCTTGGCCTAACAGGGAACACTGAAGCTTTCTTT. The V gene is TRBV5-8, the J gene TRBJ1-1; the D gene is possibly TRBD1 (5 bases). CDR3 length equals 15 residues. Trimming took off 6 bases at V and 1 base at J, with 16 bases between the two ends. The V gene's germline CDR1 is SGHTS and CDR2 YDEGEE.

The chain couples TRBV10-1 to TRBJ2-5; perhaps TRBD1 as D (5 bases). Trimming removed 0 bases from V and 3 bases from J, with 11 bases in between. CDR3 size: 15 residues. Germline lookup yields CDR1 WNHNN and CDR2 SYGVQD (reference sequence). The CDR3 here is CASSESSAGKETQYF. The CDR3, as DNA: TGCGCCAGCAGTGAGTCTTCTGCAGGGAAAGAGACCCAGTACTTC.

The V call is TRBV27, the J call TRBJ2-7; possibly TRBD1 for D (5 bases). The CDR3 is 14 residues long. In germline, CDR1 is MNHEY, CDR2 SMNVEV (reference sequence). V lost 5 bases and J 2 bases, leaving 13 bases between the germline ends. CDR3 DNA: TGTGCCAGCAGTGCCCCAGGGTTACCCTACGAGCAGTACTTC. As protein: CASSAPGLPYEQYF.

This rearrangement joins TRBV7-2 to TRBJ1-2, with D tentatively TRBD1 (6 bases). Trimming removed 2 bases at V and 0 bases at J, with 13 bases between. The CDR3 has 16 amino acids. Germline V gene sequence: CDR1 SGHTA, CDR2 FQGNSA. The CDR3 reads CASSLTSGGSNYGYTF. The CDR3 nucleotides are TGTGCCAGCAGCTTAACTTCGGGGGGCTCTAACTATGGCTACACCTTC.

This sequence joins TRBV2 and TRBJ1-3; D unclear. This CDR3 region has 16 residues. V lost 6 bases and J 0 bases, leaving 15 bases between the germline ends. The V gene's germline CDR1 is SNHLY and CDR2 FYNNEI. In nucleotides, the CDR3 is TGTGCCAGCAGAAGCGGGAGAGTTTTCTCTGGAAACACCATATATTTT. Its translation: CASRSGRVFSGNTIYF.

The rearrangement links TRBV7-2 to TRBJ1-1; no firm D call. V was cut by 5 bases and J by 0 bases, with 10 bases left in between. The CDR3 runs to 14 residues. Germline loops: CDR1 SGHTA, CDR2 FQGNSA. CDR3 loop: CASSPTLMNTEAFF. The CDR3 DNA is TGTGCCAGCAGCCCGACACTTATGAACACTGAAGCTTTCTTT.

The chain recombines TRBV9 with TRBJ1-5; no definite D call. The V and J ends lost 0 bases and 2 bases respectively, with 6 bases between them. From germline, CDR1 is SGDLS and CDR2 YYNGEE. The CDR3 is 14 residues long. The CDR3 loop is CASSVDVGNQPQHF. The CDR3 DNA reads as TGTGCCAGCAGCGTAGATGTGGGCAATCAGCCCCAGCATTTT.